A single sample is the source of the 7 T cell receptor beta chains below, sequenced in a study of cytomegalovirus exposure and HLA in healthy donors (dated by TCRdb to between 2016 and 2019). The method was the immunoSEQ multiplex PCR assay. A mixture of 60 forward primers for TCR Vbeta segments and 13 reverse primers for TCR Jbeta segments was used in the multiplex PCR. Held by TCRdb, this immuneACCESS table contains in-frame sequences only and omits some clones. Under half of the omission traces to an unresolved V gene where checked; the cause of the rest is unknown. For this sample there are 170,000 or so clones; around 80% appear just once. 1% of the sample is in the top ten clones. The sample taken for sequencing was PBMCs. The receptors stem from a woman aged 50 to 65 in good health and CMV-seropositive.

The rearrangement links TRBV28 to TRBJ2-2, with D maybe TRBD1 (5 bases). V lost 6 bases, J lost 5 bases, and 16 bases lay in between. CDR3 length: 15 residues. Germline lookup yields CDR1 MDHEN and CDR2 SYDVKM. Here the CDR3 reads CASRGGALETGELFF. In nucleotides, the CDR3 is TGTGCCAGCAGGGGTGGGGCCTTGGAAACCGGGGAGCTGTTTTTT.

CDR3 DNA sequence: TGTGCCAGCTCAACAGGGGAGAACACTGAAGCTTTCTTT. This codes for CASSTGENTEAFF. This chain connects TRBV18 to TRBJ1-1; 7 bases are shared with TRBD1. The V and J ends lost 5 bases and 1 base, in that order; junction bases with no gene match: 1. This CDR3 contains 13 residues. Germline CDR1 and CDR2: KGHSH and LQKENI.

This chain uses TRBV7-3 with TRBJ2-1, with 15 bases fitting TRBD2. This CDR3 contains 15 residues. Trimming removed 5 bases from V and 7 bases from J; junction bases left unmatched: 3. In germline, CDR1 is SGHTA, CDR2 FQGTGA. DNA for the CDR3: TGTGCCAGCAGCCTAGGACTAGCGGGAGGGAATGAGCAGTTCTTC. Translated: CASSLGLAGGNEQFF.

The sample holds one count of this clone. One end of the junction varies from germline; a read error may be responsible. The rearrangement links TRBV7-9 to TRBJ2-6; 10 bases are shared with TRBD1. The CDR3 has 17 residues. In germline, CDR1 is SEHNR, CDR2 FQNEAQ (reference sequence). CDR3 residues: CSSSSGTGESGANVLTF. The CDR3 DNA reads as TGTTCCAGCAGCTCCGGGACAGGGGAATCTGGGGCCAACGTCCTGACTTTC.

The gene calls are TRBV5-1 and TRBJ2-5; 8 positions match TRBD1. The CDR3 consists of 16 residues. Unmatched junction bases numbered 10, after V lost 3 bases and J lost 3 bases. Germline V gives CDR1 SGHRS, CDR2 YFSETQ. The CDR3 DNA reads as TGCGCCAGCAGCTGGGGACAGGAATTTATGAAAGAGACCCAGTACTTC. Amino acid sequence: CASSWGQEFMKETQYF.

The chain carries TRBV7-2 and TRBJ1-1; D unclear. The germline V and J ends were trimmed by 1 base and 4 bases, with 16 bases remaining between them. CDR1 and CDR2 (germline): SGHTA, FQGNSA. CDR3 length: 16 residues. This chain's CDR3 is CASSLDRVGGGTEAFF. Here the CDR3 DNA reads TGTGCCAGCAGCTTAGATCGGGTTGGAGGTGGCACTGAAGCTTTCTTT.

This clone was found a few times. This sequence joins TRBV10-3 and TRBJ2-3; possible D gene TRBD2, 5 bases. Germline CDR1 is ENHRY and CDR2 is SYGVKD. The CDR3 spans 15 residues. With 4 bases removed from V and 3 bases from J, the gap between germline ends came to 14 bases. CDR3 DNA: TGTGCCATCAGTGGGGGTGGGAGTGGGACAGATACGCAGTATTTT. Protein: CAISGGGSGTDTQYF.